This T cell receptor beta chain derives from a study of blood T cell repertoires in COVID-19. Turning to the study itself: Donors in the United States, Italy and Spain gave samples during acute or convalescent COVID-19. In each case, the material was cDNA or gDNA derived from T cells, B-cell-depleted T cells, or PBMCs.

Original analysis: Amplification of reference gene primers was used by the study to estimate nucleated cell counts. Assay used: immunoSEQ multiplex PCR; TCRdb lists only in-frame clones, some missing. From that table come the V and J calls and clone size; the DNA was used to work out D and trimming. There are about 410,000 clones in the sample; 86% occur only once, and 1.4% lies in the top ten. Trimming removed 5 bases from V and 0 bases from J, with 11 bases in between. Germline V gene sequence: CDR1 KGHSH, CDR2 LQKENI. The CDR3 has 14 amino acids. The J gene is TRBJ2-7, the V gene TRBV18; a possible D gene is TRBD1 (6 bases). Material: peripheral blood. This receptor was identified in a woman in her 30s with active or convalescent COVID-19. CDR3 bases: TGTGCCAGCTCATTCACAGGGAACTCCTACGAGCAGTACTTC. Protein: CASSFTGNSYEQYF.